These 9 T cell receptor beta chains came from one sample sequenced in a study of T cells expressing NK-cell markers. Each CDR3 protein gets one entry in TCRdb, which reprocessed the 5' RACE reads and gives no DNA. The table lists 500,000 to 600,000 distinct CDR3 sequences. Sequencing was done on a sample of blood T cells: a sorted CD56 or NKG2C T cell subset, CD4+ or CD8+ T cells, or bulk PBMC T cells (not recorded which). The receptor source for this set is a man aged 18 to 35 in good health.

The rearrangement links TRBV12-3 or TRBV12-4 to TRBJ2-1; as DNA is missing, the TRBD2 call by TCRdb cannot be tested. The CDR3 extends over 15 amino acids. CDR3 residues: CASSFGGRISNEQFF.

This chain joins TRBV24-1 and TRBJ2-5; TCRdb's D call of TRBD2 is untestable without DNA. The V gene's germline CDR1 is KGHDR and CDR2 SFDVKD. The CDR3 spans 16 residues. CDR3 amino acids: CATSDFGRANVETQYF.

V usage is TRBV29-1 and J usage is TRBJ2-1; TCRdb picks TRBD1, but there is no DNA to check that call. Germline loops: CDR1 SQVTM, CDR2 ANQGSEA. The CDR3 has 14 amino acids. CDR3 loop: CSVESGGSYNEQFF.

The gene calls are TRBV14 and TRBJ2-3. CDR1 and CDR2 (germline): SGHDN, FVKESK. The CDR3 consists of 15 residues. The CDR3 protein is CASSQTWPYTDTQYF.

The chain uses TRBV3-1 and TRBJ1-1. Germline CDR1 is LGHDT and CDR2 is YNNKEL (reference sequence). This CDR3 is built from 14 residues. This CDR3 reads CASLGRESEGEAFF. Full variable domain (rest looked up from reference TRBV3-1 and TRBJ1-1): DTAVSQTPKYLVTQMGNDKSIKCEQNLGHDTMYWYKQDSKKFLKIMFSYNNKELIINETVPNRFSPKSPDKAHLNLHINSLELGDSAVYFCASLGRESEGEAFFGQGTRLTVV.

This chain joins TRBV6-2 or TRBV6-3 and TRBJ2-1; there is no DNA to check the TCRdb D call of TRBD2. Per the germline V gene, CDR1 is MNHEY and CDR2 is SVGEGT. The CDR3 has 15 residues. The CDR3 reads CASSYVGPLYNEQFF.

The chain combines TRBV10-3 with TRBJ2-1; the TCRdb D gene call, TRBD2, has no DNA to confirm it. Germline CDR1 ENHRY, CDR2 SYGVKD. The CDR3 is 14 amino acids. CDR3 region: CAISATSVRNEQFF.

This chain uses TRBV5-1 with TRBJ2-3; no DNA is available, so the TRBD2 call from TCRdb remains unchecked. Germline loops: CDR1 SGHRS, CDR2 YFSETQ. The CDR3 spans 14 residues. The CDR3 region is CASSSSGTADTQYF.

The chain employs TRBV12-3 or TRBV12-4 and TRBJ2-1; absent DNA, TCRdb's TRBD1 call cannot be checked. This CDR3 has 16 residues. The CDR3 protein is CASSFGAGGEHNEQFF.